The 14 T cell receptor beta chains listed next were all sequenced from one sample in a study of blood T cell repertoires in COVID-19. TCRdb keeps only in-frame clones here, not all; method: immunoSEQ multiplex PCR. The table has 30,000 to 45,000 clones, 85% to 90% seen once. Sequencing was done on a sample of peripheral blood. All receptors derive from a man between 65 and 80 years old with acute or convalescent COVID-19.

Turning to this clone: The junction and the germline gene differ at one end; a read error may be behind it. The chain employs TRBV2 and TRBJ2-7; 9 bases are shared with TRBD1. The CDR3 sequence is 12 residues long. Germline values: CDR1 SNHLY, CDR2 FYNNEI. The CDR3 is CASSQSGTGLNF. The CDR3 DNA reads as TGTGCCAGCAGTCAAAGCGGGACAGGGCTCAACTTC.

V is TRBV28 and J is TRBJ1-1; D gene uncertain. V was clipped by 3 bases and J by 5 bases, with 13 bases between them. Germline CDR1 and CDR2: MDHEN and SYDVKM. The CDR3 spans 14 residues. In nucleotides, the CDR3 is TGTGCCAGCAGTTTGTCGACCCGGGGAACTGAAGCTTTCTTT. It yields the protein CASSLSTRGTEAFF.

This chain connects TRBV7-2 to TRBJ2-1; TRBD2 agrees at 7 bases. V lost 5 bases to trimming and J lost 5 bases; unmatched junction nucleotides: 6. The CDR3 sequence is 14 residues long. Looked up from germline, CDR1 is SGHTA and CDR2 is FQGNSA. CDR3 nucleotide sequence: TGTGCCAGCAGCACTCGGACTAGTAACAATGAGCAGTTCTTC. Translating it yields CASSTRTSNNEQFF.

V gene TRBV19 combines with J gene TRBJ2-1; weak D call: TRBD2 (6 bases). V was trimmed by 3 bases and J by 1 base, leaving 13 bases between them. CDR1 LNHDA and CDR2 SQIVND come from the germline V gene (reference sequence). This CDR3 is 16 amino acids long. DNA of the CDR3: TGTGCCAGTAGTATCGGAAGCGGGCGGTCCTACAATGAGCAGTTCTTC. Amino acids: CASSIGSGRSYNEQFF.

For the CDR3, the DNA is TGCGCCAGCAGCCAAGGAGTCGGTTTCAATGAGCAGTTCTTC. It encodes CASSQGVGFNEQFF. This chain links TRBV4-3 with TRBJ2-1; D gene ambiguous. Trimming left V 1 base short and J 6 bases short, with 10 bases between. The CDR3 loop spans 14 amino acids. Germline V gene sequence: CDR1 LGHNA, CDR2 YSLEER.

The V and J genes are TRBV29-1 and TRBJ2-7, with a possible D match to TRBD2 (6 bases). In germline, CDR1 is SQVTM, CDR2 ANQGSEA. This CDR3 comprises 13 residues. Trimming left V 4 bases short and J 2 bases short, with 12 bases between. This chain's CDR3 is CSVAGTGAYEQYF. CDR3 DNA: TGCAGCGTTGCAGGGACGGGAGCCTACGAGCAGTACTTC.

The V call is TRBV5-6, the J call TRBJ1-3; D may be TRBD1 (6 bases). With 4 bases removed from V and 4 bases from J, the gap between germline ends came to 15 bases. This CDR3 region has 15 residues. Germline-derived CDR1 and CDR2 are SGHDT and YYEEEE. CDR3 DNA sequence: TGTGCCAGCAGCGCGGGGGACACCCAAGGAAACACCATATATTTT. Translation: CASSAGDTQGNTIYF.

This chain uses TRBV12-3 or TRBV12-4 with TRBJ2-1; TRBD1 matches at 7 bases. The CDR3 runs to 12 residues. The ends lost 7 bases at V and 5 bases at J; junction bases unmatched: 2. DNA for the CDR3: TGTGCCAGCAAACAGGGGCACAATGAGCAGTTCTTC. Translated: CASKQGHNEQFF.

V usage is TRBV2 and J usage is TRBJ1-1; D not resolved. Per germline, CDR1 SNHLY and CDR2 FYNNEI. The CDR3 is 13 residues long. V was shortened by 7 bases and J by 1 base, with 10 bases between the two germline ends. The CDR3 bases are TGTGCCAGCATGGTGGGAGGGAACACTGAAGCTTTCTTT. This encodes CASMVGGNTEAFF.

A single count supports this clone. This sequence joins TRBV12-5 and TRBJ2-1, with D possibly matching TRBD2 (5 bases). This CDR3 is 11 amino acids long. Trimming removed 1 base from V and 10 bases from J, with 5 bases in between. Germline V gene sequence: CDR1 LGHNT, CDR2 FRNRAP. CDR3 region: CASGLGGEQFF. The CDR3 nucleotides are TGTGCTAGTGGTTTGGGAGGGGAGCAGTTCTTC.

The chain has TRBV6-5 and TRBJ2-5; D ambiguous. The V gene lost 0 bases and the J gene lost 1 base, with 6 bases spanning the gap. The V gene's germline CDR1 is MNHEY and CDR2 SVGAGI. The CDR3 has 14 amino acids. The CDR3 region is CASSYSGSQETQYF. In DNA form, the CDR3 reads TGTGCCAGCAGTTACTCTGGCAGCCAAGAGACCCAGTACTTC.

The rearrangement links TRBV7-3 to TRBJ2-2, with 9 bases that match TRBD2. The CDR3 consists of 15 residues. The V gene end was trimmed by 7 bases and the J gene end by 6 bases; junction bases not matched to a gene: 9. The germline V gene has CDR1 SGHTA and CDR2 FQGTGA. This CDR3 is CASNNPGLAPGELFF. The DNA of the CDR3 is TGTGCCAGCAACAACCCGGGACTAGCTCCCGGGGAGCTGTTTTTT. Combining the CDR3 with reference TRBV7-3 and TRBJ2-2 gives the whole variable domain GAGVSQTPSNKVTEKGKYVELRCDPISGHTALYWYRQSLGQGPEFLIYFQGTGAADDSGLPNDRFFAVRPEGSVSTLKIQRTERGDSAVYLCASNNPGLAPGELFFGEGSRLTVL.

The chain has TRBV25-1 and TRBJ1-2; TRBD1 matches at 7 bases. CDR1 and CDR2 from the germline V gene are MGHDK and SYGVNS. CDR3 length: 14 residues. V lost 6 bases to trimming and J lost 4 bases; unmatched junction nucleotides: 8. CDR3 in DNA: TGTGCCAGCAGCCTAGGGACAGACTTCTATGGCTACACCTTC. Its translation: CASSLGTDFYGYTF.

V is TRBV12-3 or TRBV12-4 and J is TRBJ1-2; maybe TRBD1 (5 bases). The CDR3 has 13 amino acids. V was clipped by 3 bases and J by 7 bases, with 12 bases between them. The CDR3 region is CASSFTREGGYTF. As DNA, the CDR3 is TGTGCCAGCAGTTTTACCAGGGAGGGTGGCTACACCTTC.